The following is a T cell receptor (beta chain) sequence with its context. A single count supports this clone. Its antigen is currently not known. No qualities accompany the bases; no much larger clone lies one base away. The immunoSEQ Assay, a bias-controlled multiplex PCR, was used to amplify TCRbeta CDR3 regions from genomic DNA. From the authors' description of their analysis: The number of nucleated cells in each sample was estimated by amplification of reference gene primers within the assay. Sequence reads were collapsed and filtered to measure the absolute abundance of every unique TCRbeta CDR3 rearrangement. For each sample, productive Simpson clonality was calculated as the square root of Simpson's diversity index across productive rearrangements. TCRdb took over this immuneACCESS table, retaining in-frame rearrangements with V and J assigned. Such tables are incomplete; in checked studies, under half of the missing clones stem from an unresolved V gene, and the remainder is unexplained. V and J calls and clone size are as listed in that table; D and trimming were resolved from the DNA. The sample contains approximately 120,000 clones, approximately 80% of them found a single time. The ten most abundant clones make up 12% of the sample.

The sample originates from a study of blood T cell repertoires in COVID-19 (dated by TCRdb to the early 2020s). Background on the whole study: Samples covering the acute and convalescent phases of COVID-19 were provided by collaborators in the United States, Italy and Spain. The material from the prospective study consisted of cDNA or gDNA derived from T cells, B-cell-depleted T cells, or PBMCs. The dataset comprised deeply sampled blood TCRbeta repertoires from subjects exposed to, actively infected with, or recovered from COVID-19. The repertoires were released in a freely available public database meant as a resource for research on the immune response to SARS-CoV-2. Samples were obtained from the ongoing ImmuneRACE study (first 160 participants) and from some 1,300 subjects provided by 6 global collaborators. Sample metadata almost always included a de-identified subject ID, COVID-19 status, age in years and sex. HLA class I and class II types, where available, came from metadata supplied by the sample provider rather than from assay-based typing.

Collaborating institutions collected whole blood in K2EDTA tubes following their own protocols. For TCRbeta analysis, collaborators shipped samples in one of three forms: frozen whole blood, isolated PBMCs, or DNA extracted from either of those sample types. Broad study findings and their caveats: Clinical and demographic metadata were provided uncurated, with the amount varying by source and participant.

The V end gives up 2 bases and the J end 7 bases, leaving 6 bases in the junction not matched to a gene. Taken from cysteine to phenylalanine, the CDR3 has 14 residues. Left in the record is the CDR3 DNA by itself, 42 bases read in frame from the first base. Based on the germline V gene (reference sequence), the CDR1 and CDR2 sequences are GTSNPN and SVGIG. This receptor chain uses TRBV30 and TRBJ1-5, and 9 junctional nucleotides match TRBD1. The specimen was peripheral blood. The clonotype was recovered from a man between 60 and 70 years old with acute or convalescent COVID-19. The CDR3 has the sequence CAWSRDRADQPQHF. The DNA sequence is TGTGCCTGGAGTCGGGACAGGGCAGACCAGCCCCAGCATTTT. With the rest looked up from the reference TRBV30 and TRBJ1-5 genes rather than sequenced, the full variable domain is SQTIHQWPATLVQPVGSPLSLECTVEGTSNPNLYWYRQAAGRGLQLLFYSVGIGQISSEVPQNLSASRPQDRQFILSSKKLLLSDSGFYLCAWSRDRADQPQHFGDGTRLSIL.